This entry describes one T cell receptor beta chain. The CDR3 spans 14 residues. Germline V lookup: CDR1 SGHTA, CDR2 FQGTGA. The V segment lost 2 bases and the J segment 4 bases; nucleotides outside the gene matches: 3. Profiling relied on immunoSEQ multiplex PCR, and the TCRdb table lists in-frame clones only, not all of them. The table has about 87,000 clones, approximately 86% seen once. The data were obtained in a study of blood T cell repertoires in COVID-19. The sequenced sample consisted of peripheral blood. The V gene is TRBV7-3, the J gene TRBJ2-7; TRBD2 aligns across 9 bases. The receptor comes from a woman aged 80 or over with COVID-19, enrolled during active disease. The CDR3 nucleotides read TGTGCCAGCAGCTTAGCGGGAGGGCCGTACGAGCAGTACTTC. It encodes CASSLAGGPYEQYF.